A single sample is the source of the 15 T cell receptor beta chains below, sequenced in a study of blood T cells in healthy people across ages. Using a J-beta primer mix together with a sample-barcoded 5' primer, a second PCR was run for about 7 to 12 cycles. TCRdb ran MiXCR on the 5' RACE reads and lists one entry per CDR3 protein. The table records 800,000 or so distinct CDR3 sequences, under 80% of them present only once. The material sequenced was blood. These receptors were taken from a man younger than 45 in good health.

The rearrangement links TRBV12-3 or TRBV12-4 to TRBJ1-4; D call uncertain. CDR3 length equals 13 residues. V was clipped by 7 bases and J by 5 bases, with 11 bases between them. The CDR3 DNA follows: TGTGCCAGCAAGTACAATAGAAATGAAAAACTGTTTTTT. This translates into CASKYNRNEKLFF.

This clonotype was counted only a few times. The chain recombines TRBV5-1 with TRBJ2-1, with 12 positions matching TRBD2. With V trimmed by 4 bases and J by 0 bases, 8 bases remained unmatched. Per germline, CDR1 SGHRS and CDR2 YFSETQ. The CDR3 is 18 residues long. CDR3 sequence (DNA): TGCGCCAGCAGCCACTTGACTAGCGGGGGCCCCTCCTACAATGAGCAGTTCTTC. Protein product: CASSHLTSGGPSYNEQFF.

The chain couples TRBV7-9 to TRBJ1-1; D uncertain. Germline V lookup: CDR1 SEHNR, CDR2 FQNEAQ (reference sequence). V lost 4 bases to trimming and J lost 3 bases, with 3 bases between them. This CDR3 has 11 residues. As DNA, the CDR3 is TGTGCCAGCAGCTCCCACACTGAAGCTTTCTTT. The encoded protein is CASSSHTEAFF.

This clonotype has only one observation. The V and J genes are TRBV29-1 and TRBJ2-7, with D maybe TRBD1 (6 bases). V shed 6 bases and J shed 3 bases, with 12 bases lying between them. The CDR3 length is 12 residues. CDR1 is SQVTM and CDR2 is ANQGSEA in the germline V gene. CDR3 residues: CSVHTGLYEQYF. The CDR3 nucleotides are TGCAGCGTCCACACAGGGCTCTACGAGCAGTACTTC.

This chain's CDR3 is CASGLWESTDTQYF. The CDR3 nucleotides are TGTGCCAGCGGGCTGTGGGAGAGCACAGATACGCAGTATTTT. The chain employs TRBV27 and TRBJ2-3; a possible D gene is TRBD2 (5 bases). This CDR3 spans 14 amino acids. V was shortened by 8 bases and J by 0 bases, with 12 bases between the two germline ends. The germline CDR1 and CDR2 sequences are MNHEY and SMNVEV (reference sequence).

The chain is built from TRBV20-1 and TRBJ2-3; 8 bases are a match to TRBD1. The CDR3 length is 16 residues. The junction had 10 bases not matched to a gene; V was cut back by 0 bases and J by 5 bases. Germline CDR1 reads DFQATT; CDR2 reads SNEGSKA (reference sequence). The CDR3 region has the DNA TGCAGTGCTAGAGACCCTTCCGACAGGGGAGGAGATACGCAGTATTTT. It encodes CSARDPSDRGGDTQYF.

This chain uses TRBV5-6 with TRBJ1-2, with 9 bases aligning to TRBD1. V shed 0 bases and J 7 bases; nucleotides not matched to a gene: 7. CDR3 length: 15 amino acids. Germline V gives CDR1 SGHDT, CDR2 YYEEEE. CDR3 DNA: TGTGCCAGCAGCTTGGGTCCCGGACAGGGGTCTGGCTACACCTTC. Protein: CASSLGPGQGSGYTF.

Of note for this clonotype: The junction differs from germline at one of its ends, possibly a read error. The V gene is TRBV4-3, the J gene TRBJ2-3, with D unresolved. This CDR3 contains 14 residues. CDR1 is LGHNA and CDR2 is YSLEER in the germline V gene. The CDR3 region has the DNA TGTGCCAGCAGCCAAGGTTCTAGCACAGATACGCAGTATTTT. This translates into CASSQGSSTDTQYF.

Only a few counts were recorded for this clonotype. This rearrangement joins TRBV20-1 to TRBJ2-3; D possibly corresponds to TRBD2 (5 bases). The germline gives CDR1 DFQATT, CDR2 SNEGSKA (reference sequence). The CDR3 is 17 amino acids. V gave up 0 bases and J gave up 7 bases, with 23 bases separating them. The CDR3 bases are TGCAGTGCTAGAGATCGGTCGGGGATACATTCCCTGTATACGCAGTATTTT. Amino acid sequence: CSARDRSGIHSLYTQYF.

This clonotype was detected a few times. V and J are TRBV5-1 and TRBJ2-3, with 8 bases matching TRBD2. Per the germline V gene, CDR1 is SGHRS and CDR2 is YFSETQ. CDR3 length: 18 amino acids. The V and J ends lost 4 bases and 1 base, in that order; junction bases with no gene match: 14. CDR3 sequence: CASSPIAGSPGGTDTQYF. CDR3 sequence (DNA): TGCGCCAGCAGCCCCATAGCGGGGTCCCCGGGAGGCACAGATACGCAGTATTTT.

The J gene is TRBJ2-1, the V gene TRBV4-3; 8 bases are a match to TRBD2. The CDR3 sequence is 17 residues long. Germline V gene lookup returns CDR1 LGHNA and CDR2 YSLEER. Losses at the gene ends were 3 bases for V and 4 bases for J; bases not matched to a gene: 11. This CDR3 reads CASSQAWARGAYNEQFF. CDR3 nucleotide sequence: TGCGCCAGCAGCCAGGCTTGGGCGCGGGGGGCATACAATGAGCAGTTCTTC.

This clonotype was recorded a few times. V usage is TRBV7-9 and J usage is TRBJ2-6; D is possibly TRBD1 or TRBD2 (5 bases each). The germline gives CDR1 SEHNR, CDR2 FQNEAQ (reference sequence). The germline V and J ends were trimmed by 1 base and 0 bases, with 13 bases remaining between them. The CDR3 is 18 amino acids. CDR3 sequence (DNA): TGTGCCAGCAGCTTAGGTTGGGACGTCAGCTCTGGGGCCAACGTCCTGACTTTC. Protein product: CASSLGWDVSSGANVLTF.

This clonotype was picked up a small number of times. J is TRBJ2-1 and V is TRBV5-1; maybe TRBD1 (5 bases). Germline V CDR1 and CDR2: SGHRS, YFSETQ. Between the trimmed V and J ends, which lost 0 bases and 7 bases, there was a span of 17 bases. This CDR3 comprises 16 residues. The CDR3 sequence is CASSLEGRVKGNEQFF. The CDR3 nucleotides read TGCGCCAGCAGCTTGGAAGGCAGGGTAAAGGGAAATGAGCAGTTCTTC.

The chain joins TRBV28 to TRBJ2-5, with 16 bases fitting TRBD2. Judging by the DNA end, TRBJ2-7 fits better; the J call may be wrong. The V gene's germline CDR1 is MDHEN and CDR2 SYDVKM. The CDR3 sequence is 18 residues long. In DNA, the CDR3 is TGTGCCAGCAGTAGACCTCCGGGACTAGCGGGGGGGCATTACGAGCAGTACTTC. Residues: CASSRPPGLAGGHYEQYF.

This clonotype came up a few times. The genes are TRBV5-1 and TRBJ2-5; 8 bases match TRBD1. The end of the DNA fits TRBJ2-7 better, so the J call may be wrong. The CDR3 length is 12 residues. Per the germline V gene, CDR1 is SGHRS and CDR2 is YFSETQ. The CDR3 is CASSSTGVEQYF. CDR3 bases: TGCGCCAGCAGCTCGACAGGGGTCGAGCAGTACTTC.